The entry below describes one TCR beta chain. The data are from a study of blood T cell repertoires in COVID-19. Whole-study context: The United States, Italy and Spain supplied acute and convalescent COVID-19 samples. Sample material is recorded as cDNA or gDNA derived from T cells, B-cell-depleted T cells, or PBMCs.

In the original processing: Amplifying reference gene primers gave estimates of nucleated cell counts. Assay used: immunoSEQ multiplex PCR; TCRdb lists only in-frame clones, some missing. The V and J calls and clone size were taken over from that table, and D and trimming were inferred from the DNA. The sample holds some 88,000 clones; 90% to 95% are singletons and the top ten take 1.8%. The CDR3 is 11 residues long. Germline V CDR1 and CDR2: SEHNR, FQNEAQ (reference sequence). V shed 1 base and J shed 14 bases, with 8 bases lying between them. The material sequenced was peripheral blood. The chain joins TRBV7-9 to TRBJ1-4; possibly TRBD1 for D (6 bases). The clonotype originates from a human donor with active COVID-19. The donor label of this sample is uncertain. As DNA, the CDR3 is TGTGCCAGCAGCTTAGACAGGGACCTGTTTTTT. Encoded protein: CASSLDRDLFF.